One sample yielded the 17 T cell receptor beta chains listed below, sequenced in a study of T cells in Graves' hyperthyroidism and ophthalmopathy. Amplified TCR beta CDR3 regions derived from RNA transcripts. An initial round of RT-PCR targeting the TCR CDR3 relied on the HTBI primer set. MiXCR, run by TCRdb on the multiplex PCR reads, gives a single entry per CDR3 protein. The repertoire holds 600,000 to 700,000 distinct CDR3 sequences, with about 15% as singletons. Sequenced material: blood. The receptors were sampled from a woman between 40 and 55 years old with Graves' ophthalmopathy.

This clonotype was seen only a few times. The chain joins TRBV24-1 to TRBJ2-5, with 10 bases aligning to TRBD1. V was clipped by 4 bases and J by 5 bases; unmatched bases: 15. This CDR3 comprises 18 residues. CDR1 and CDR2 from the germline V gene are KGHDR and SFDVKD. CDR3 nucleotide sequence: TGTGCCACCAGTGAGGGAGGTGGGGACAGGGGCCAATGGGAGACCCAGTACTTC. It codes for CATSEGGGDRGQWETQYF.

This clonotype was detected ten times or more. The rearrangement uses TRBV7-2 and TRBJ1-1, with D maybe TRBD1 (6 bases). This CDR3 is built from 15 residues. The germline CDR1 and CDR2 sequences are SGHTA and FQGNSA. V was clipped by 1 base and J by 2 bases, with 11 bases between them. CDR3 in amino acids: CASSLVQGYNTEAFF. CDR3 DNA sequence: TGTGCCAGCAGCTTAGTCCAGGGGTATAACACTGAAGCTTTCTTT.

As regards this clonotype: A much larger clone differs by one base, so this may be a read error. The CDR3 sequence is CAGGSSVGTVGDEQYF. Written as DNA, the CDR3 is TGTGCTGGTGGTTCCTCTGTCGGGACGGTTGGTGACGAGCAGTACTTC. The V and J genes are TRBV12-5 and TRBJ2-7; D is perhaps TRBD1 or TRBD2 (5 bases each). Germline V gene data show CDR1 as LGHNT and CDR2 as FRNRAP. The CDR3 has 16 amino acids. Using reference TRBV12-5 and TRBJ2-7 for the parts outside the CDR3, the full variable domain is DARVTQTPRHKVTEMGQEVTMRCQPILGHNTVFWYRQTMMQGLELLAYFRNRAPLDDSGMPKDRFSAEMPDATLATLKIQPSEPRDSAVYFCAGGSSVGTVGDEQYFGPGTRLTVT.

There are many counts of this clonotype. The chain couples TRBV20-1 to TRBJ2-7; D is unresolved. CDR3 length equals 15 residues. Per germline, CDR1 DFQATT and CDR2 SNEGSKA (reference sequence). V was shortened by 0 bases and J by 2 bases, with 14 bases between the two germline ends. The CDR3 bases are TGCAGTGCTAGAGAGTCCCTAAAGGGAACCTACGAGCAGTACTTC. Its translation: CSARESLKGTYEQYF.

There are a few counts of this clonotype. The rearrangement joins TRBV12-3 or TRBV12-4 to TRBJ1-3; no firm D call. Trimming took 4 bases from V and 0 from J, leaving 13 bases between them. The CDR3 consists of 16 residues. The CDR3 reads CASSWGRTVSGNTIYF. CDR3 sequence (DNA): TGTGCCAGCAGTTGGGGAAGGACGGTCTCTGGAAACACCATATATTTT.

This clonotype was seen at least ten times. The chain couples TRBV20-1 to TRBJ1-2; D uncertain. The CDR3 length is 13 residues. Trimming removed 2 bases from V and 8 bases from J, with 15 bases in between. Per the germline V gene, CDR1 is DFQATT and CDR2 is SNEGSKA (reference sequence). CDR3 loop: CSARPSGWEGYTF. DNA of the CDR3: TGCAGTGCTAGACCCTCCGGGTGGGAGGGCTACACCTTC.

This clonotype was counted ten times or more. The genes are TRBV28 and TRBJ1-5; a weak D match, TRBD1 (5 bases). This CDR3 comprises 16 residues. CDR1 is MDHEN and CDR2 is SYDVKM in the germline V gene. V lost 6 bases, J lost 1 base, and 16 bases lay in between. The CDR3 spells CASSGQGAGSNQPQHF. CDR3 nucleotides: TGTGCCAGCAGCGGTCAGGGCGCGGGGAGCAATCAGCCCCAGCATTTT.

The table lists this clonotype with a few counts. The gene calls are TRBV11-2 and TRBJ2-7; 8 bases agree with TRBD2. The ends lost 1 base at V and 6 bases at J; junction bases unmatched: 5. This CDR3 contains 14 residues. Germline CDR1 and CDR2: SGHAT and FQNNGV. The CDR3 DNA follows: TGTGCCAGCAGCTTAGTTCCAGCGGGAGCCGAGCAGTACTTC. Translating it yields CASSLVPAGAEQYF. The full variable domain, in which reference TRBV11-2 and TRBJ2-7 provide the parts outside the CDR3, is EAGVAQSPRYKIIEKRQSVAFWCNPISGHATLYWYQQILGQGPKLLIQFQNNGVVDDSQLPKDRFSAERLKGVDSTLKIQPAKLEDSAVYLCASSLVPAGAEQYFGPGTRLTVT.

This clonotype was seen repeatedly, ten times or more. V usage is TRBV28 and J usage is TRBJ1-1; 7 nucleotides agree with TRBD1. CDR1 and CDR2 (germline): MDHEN, SYDVKM. The CDR3 consists of 15 residues. V shed 6 bases and J 0 bases; nucleotides not matched to a gene: 7. This chain's CDR3 is CASRPPGQLNTEAFF. Here the CDR3 DNA reads TGTGCCAGCAGACCTCCGGGACAGCTGAACACTGAAGCTTTCTTT.

The table lists this clonotype with many counts. The rearrangement links TRBV2 to TRBJ2-7; TRBD2 is a possible D gene (6 bases). Trimming took 5 bases from V and 2 from J, leaving 13 bases between them. Germline V lookup: CDR1 SNHLY, CDR2 FYNNEI. The CDR3 runs 14 residues. CDR3 in amino acids: CASSQSGTPYEQYF. The CDR3 bases are TGTGCCAGCAGTCAATCCGGGACTCCCTACGAGCAGTACTTC.

This clonotype was detected ten times or more. This chain connects TRBV28 to TRBJ2-2, with TRBD2 matching over 10 bases. In germline, CDR1 is MDHEN, CDR2 SYDVKM. The CDR3 extends over 17 amino acids. V lost 3 bases, J lost 4 bases, and 8 bases stayed unmatched. This chain's CDR3 is CASSFRLAGVGTGELFF. For the CDR3, the DNA is TGTGCCAGCAGTTTTCGGCTAGCGGGAGTGGGCACCGGGGAGCTGTTTTTT. Combining the CDR3 with reference TRBV28 and TRBJ2-2 gives the whole variable domain DVKVTQSSRYLVKRTGEKVFLECVQDMDHENMFWYRQDPGLGLRLIYFSYDVKMKEKGDIPEGYSVSREKKERFSLILESASTNQTSMYLCASSFRLAGVGTGELFFGEGSRLTVL.

This clonotype showed up many times. The genes are TRBV29-1 and TRBJ1-2; tentative D call: TRBD1 (5 bases). Deletions cut 4 bases from V and 4 bases from J, with 7 bases between. There are 11 residues in the CDR3. Germline-derived CDR1 and CDR2 are SQVTM and ANQGSEA. Here the CDR3 DNA reads TGCAGCGTTGTAGACAGCTATGGCTACACCTTC. Its protein is CSVVDSYGYTF.

This clonotype has ten or more counts. J is TRBJ2-7 and V is TRBV11-2; D is perhaps TRBD1 (5 bases). Trimming removed 3 bases from V and 0 bases from J, with 9 bases in between. The CDR3 sequence is 14 residues long. From germline, CDR1 is SGHAT and CDR2 FQNNGV. As DNA, the CDR3 is TGTGCCAGCAGCTTTGGGGCGGTCTCCTACGAGCAGTACTTC. It translates to CASSFGAVSYEQYF. The full variable domain, with the rest looked up from reference TRBV11-2 and TRBJ2-7, is EAGVAQSPRYKIIEKRQSVAFWCNPISGHATLYWYQQILGQGPKLLIQFQNNGVVDDSQLPKDRFSAERLKGVDSTLKIQPAKLEDSAVYLCASSFGAVSYEQYFGPGTRLTVT.

This clonotype was seen at least ten times. The genes are TRBV25-1 and TRBJ1-1; TRBD1 aligns across 8 bases. CDR1 is MGHDK, CDR2 SYGVNS, per germline. The CDR3 spans 12 residues. Trimming cost V 8 bases and J 9 bases; bases outside gene matches: 8. The CDR3 DNA follows: TGTGCCAGCGGCCGGGACAGGCTGCAAGCTTTCTTT. Translation: CASGRDRLQAFF. Complete variable domain (other parts from reference TRBV25-1 and TRBJ1-1): EADIYQTPRYLVIGTGKKITLECSQTMGHDKMYWYQQDPGMELHLIHYSYGVNSTEKGDLSSESTVSRIRTEHFPLTLESARPSHTSQYLCASGRDRLQAFFGQGTRLTVV.

The sample holds many counts of this clonotype. The genes are TRBV12-3 or TRBV12-4 and TRBJ2-7, with TRBD2 identical over 11 bases. Trimming at V came to 3 bases and at J to 6 bases, leaving 1 base not matched to a gene. CDR3 length: 13 residues. The CDR3 here is CASSFLAGGEQYF. DNA of the CDR3: TGTGCCAGCAGTTTCCTAGCGGGAGGCGAGCAGTACTTC.

CDR3 sequence (DNA): TGTGCCAGCAGCTTGGGTCGGGACAGGGTCAATCAGCCCCAGCATTTT. Its translation: CASSLGRDRVNQPQHF. V usage is TRBV5-6 and J usage is TRBJ1-5; 9 positions match TRBD1. CDR3 length: 16 amino acids. The J segment lost 3 bases and the V segment lost 0 bases, leaving 4 bases of the junction unmatched. Germline CDR1 reads SGHDT; CDR2 reads YYEEEE.

Ten or more counts support this clonotype. The CDR3 loop reads CASSRSGTGFGYTF. CDR3 sequence (DNA): TGTGCCAGCAGTCGGTCCGGGACAGGGTTTGGCTACACCTTC. This rearrangement joins TRBV6-1 to TRBJ1-2; TRBD1 matches 9 bases. V gave up 5 bases and J gave up 7 bases; unmatched junction bases: 8. CDR3 length: 14 amino acids. The germline CDR1 and CDR2 sequences are MNHNS and SASEGT.